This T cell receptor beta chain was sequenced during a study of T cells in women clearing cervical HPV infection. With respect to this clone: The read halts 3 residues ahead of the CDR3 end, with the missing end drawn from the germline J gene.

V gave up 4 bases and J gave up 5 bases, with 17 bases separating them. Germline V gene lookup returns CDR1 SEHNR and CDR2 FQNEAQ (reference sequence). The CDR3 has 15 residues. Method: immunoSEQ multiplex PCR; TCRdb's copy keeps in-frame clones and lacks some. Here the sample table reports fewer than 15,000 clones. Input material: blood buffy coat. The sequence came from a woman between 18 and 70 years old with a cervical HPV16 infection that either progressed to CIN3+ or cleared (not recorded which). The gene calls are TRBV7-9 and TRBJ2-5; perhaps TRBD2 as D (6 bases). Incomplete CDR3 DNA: TGTGCCAGCAGCTCCCTAGTCGGGGGTGGGGAGACC. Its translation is CASSSLVGGGET. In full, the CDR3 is CASSSLVGGGETQYF.